One and the same sample provided the 15 T cell receptor beta chains below, sequenced in a study of T-cell reconstitution after alpha-beta-depleted transplantation in children. Unique molecular identifiers were incorporated when the TCRbeta library was constructed. Using its own MiXCR run on the PCR reads, TCRdb lists one record per CDR3 protein. The sample yields about 170,000 distinct CDR3 sequences, 11% seen once. Source: PBMCs, taken before TCRalphabeta/CD19-depleted stem cell transplant. These receptor sequences come from a boy aged 2 to 10 with acute myeloid leukemia, due to receive a stem cell transplant.

This clonotype came up many times. This chain connects TRBV12-5 to TRBJ2-5; D tentatively fits TRBD1 or TRBD2 (6 bases each). Trimming took 4 bases from V and 0 from J, leaving 15 bases between them. Germline V gives CDR1 LGHNT, CDR2 FRNRAP. This CDR3 region has 16 residues. This CDR3 reads CASGWYGGPYQETQYF. DNA of the CDR3: TGTGCTAGTGGTTGGTACGGGGGCCCGTACCAAGAGACCCAGTACTTC.

This clonotype was recorded at least ten times. This chain links TRBV20-1 with TRBJ1-2; a weak D match, TRBD1 (5 bases). CDR1 and CDR2 from the germline V gene are DFQATT and SNEGSKA (reference sequence). This CDR3 has 14 residues. V was pared by 0 bases and J by 6 bases, with 14 bases between. The CDR3 here is CSARDGTLGHGYTF. The CDR3, as DNA: TGCAGTGCTAGAGATGGCACCTTGGGGCATGGCTACACCTTC.

At least ten counts were recorded for this clonotype. The rearrangement uses TRBV7-2 and TRBJ2-7; weak D call: TRBD2 (5 bases). The CDR3 runs 14 residues. The germline CDR1 and CDR2 sequences are SGHTA and FQGNSA. V shed 5 bases and J shed 5 bases, with 16 bases lying between them. CDR3 loop: CASSPRYTSNEQYF. As DNA, the CDR3 is TGTGCCAGCAGCCCGCGCTACACTAGTAACGAGCAGTACTTC.

This clonotype showed up many times. The chain carries TRBV28 and TRBJ2-7, with 9 bases fitting TRBD2. From germline, CDR1 is MDHEN and CDR2 SYDVKM. CDR3 length equals 17 residues. J was trimmed by 1 base and V by 4 bases; bases with no gene match: 11. CDR3 coding DNA: TGTGCCAGCAGTTCCCTAAGGTTGCTAGCGGGGTCCTACGAGCAGTACTTC. It translates to CASSSLRLLAGSYEQYF.

As concerns this clonotype: Since a much larger clone is just one base distant, this may be a read error. V and J are TRBV5-1 and TRBJ2-1; TRBD2 agrees at 9 bases. V lost 4 bases and J lost 7; bases outside the gene matches: 15. The CDR3 covers 17 residues. CDR1 is SGHRS, CDR2 YFSETQ, per germline. Written as DNA, the CDR3 is TGCGCCAGCAGCCCGACTGGCGGGAGGGCTGTTATGAATGAGCAGTTCTTC. It codes for CASSPTGGRAVMNEQFF.

Many counts were recorded for this clonotype. V and J are TRBV27 and TRBJ2-1; no clear D. The germline V gene has CDR1 MNHEY and CDR2 SMNVEV (reference sequence). Trimming left V 0 bases short and J 7 bases short, with 10 bases between. CDR3 length equals 14 residues. CDR3 sequence reads: CASSLSATWNEQFF. The DNA of the CDR3 is TGTGCCAGCAGTTTATCGGCCACATGGAATGAGCAGTTCTTC.

In this sample, this clonotype turned up many times. The chain carries TRBV20-1 and TRBJ2-5; D is ambiguous. CDR1 and CDR2 (germline): DFQATT, SNEGSKA (reference sequence). CDR3 length equals 12 residues. V lost 2 bases and J lost 9, with 13 bases in between. Here the CDR3 DNA reads TGCAGTGCTAGATCTCCGGCGACGGCCCAGTACTTC. Encoded protein: CSARSPATAQYF.

At least ten counts were recorded for this clonotype. The V gene is TRBV4-1, the J gene TRBJ2-7, with a tentative D call TRBD2 (6 bases). The CDR3 is 15 amino acids. Trimming pared 4 bases from V and 5 bases from J, leaving 18 bases between. CDR1 MGHRA and CDR2 YSYEKL come from the germline V gene. The CDR3 bases are TGCGCCAGCAGCCGGTCGGAGGGCCTAAGGGACGAGCAGTACTTC. Protein sequence: CASSRSEGLRDEQYF.

This clonotype appeared many times. The J gene is TRBJ2-1, the V gene TRBV20-1; D might be TRBD2 (6 bases). With 3 bases removed from V and 7 bases from J, the gap between germline ends came to 16 bases. The germline CDR1 and CDR2 sequences are DFQATT and SNEGSKA (reference sequence). This CDR3 contains 14 residues. Here the CDR3 reads CSASHPGELNEQFF. CDR3 in DNA: TGCAGTGCTAGTCACCCGGGAGAGTTAAATGAGCAGTTCTTC.

Ten or more counts support this clonotype. The chain has TRBV4-1 and TRBJ1-4; the D is unclear. The CDR3 is made up of 15 amino acids. Germline V gene sequence: CDR1 MGHRA, CDR2 YSYEKL. The V and J ends lost 0 bases and 6 bases respectively, with 11 bases between them. The CDR3 sequence is CASSQEEGIDEKLFF. In nucleotides, the CDR3 is TGCGCCAGCAGCCAAGAAGAGGGTATCGATGAAAAACTGTTTTTT.

This clonotype was observed at least ten times. The J gene is TRBJ2-1, the V gene TRBV6-1; D call uncertain. V dropped 2 bases and J dropped 7 bases, with 9 bases sitting between them. The germline V gene has CDR1 MNHNS and CDR2 SASEGT. This CDR3 has 13 residues. The CDR3 DNA is TGTGCCAGCAGTGAATTGTGGGGAAATGAGCAGTTCTTC. Translated: CASSELWGNEQFF.

In this sample, this clonotype turned up many times. The CDR3 here is CASSKGGATNEKLFF. In DNA form, the CDR3 reads TGCGCCAGCAGCAAAGGGGGGGCAACTAATGAAAAACTGTTTTTT. The genes are TRBV5-1 and TRBJ1-4, with D possibly TRBD1 on 6 matching bases. The CDR3 consists of 15 residues. Germline CDR1 and CDR2: SGHRS and YFSETQ. V was cut by 4 bases and J by 0 bases, with 10 bases left in between.

With regard to this clonotype: No DNA is shown, since the ends of the CDR3 on it are uncertain; the CDR3 is the one TCRdb lists. The chain uses TRBV20-1 and TRBJ2-2; no DNA check was done on the table's D call, TRBD2. Inclusive of both ends, the CDR3 amounts to 17 amino acids. In germline, CDR1 is DFQATT, CDR2 SNEGSKA (reference sequence). The CDR3 loop is CSAPSSGGVLGPGSCFF.

In this sample, this clonotype turned up many times. This sequence joins TRBV20-1 and TRBJ2-1, with TRBD2 identical over 13 bases. The CDR3 covers 12 residues. Germline values: CDR1 DFQATT, CDR2 SNEGSKA (reference sequence). The CDR3 nucleotides are TGCAGGGGGACTAGCGGGAACAATGAGCAGTTCTTC. It is translated as CRGTSGNNEQFF.

This clonotype was detected ten times or more. This chain connects TRBV6-5 to TRBJ2-2; 10 bases are a match to TRBD2. This CDR3 spans 17 amino acids. Germline values: CDR1 MNHEY, CDR2 SVGAGI. V lost 0 bases to trimming and J lost 4 bases; unmatched junction nucleotides: 5. CDR3 sequence (DNA): TGTGCCAGCAGTTACTCGAGTCTAGCGGGAGTCACCGGGGAGCTGTTTTTT. It yields the protein CASSYSSLAGVTGELFF.